This T cell receptor beta chain appears in the sequencing data of a study of cytomegalovirus exposure and HLA in healthy donors. Concerning this clone itself: Antigen specificity is unknown.

Points from the study as a whole: Cytomegalovirus association was assigned to some 160 TCR beta chains. Several V segments, TRBV6-2 and TRBV6-3 among them, could not be told apart and were dropped.

Primers included in the PCR were 60 Vbeta and 13 Jbeta primers. This table comes from immunoSEQ multiplex PCR, and its TCRdb copy is limited to in-frame clones, with some not included. In the table there are some 170,000 clones, approximately 75% of which are singletons. This CDR3 contains 12 residues. The V gene's germline CDR1 is SGHAT and CDR2 FQNNGV. V shed 4 bases and J 4 bases; nucleotides not matched to a gene: 1. The rearrangement uses TRBV11-2 and TRBJ2-7; 7 nucleotides match TRBD1. Sequenced sample: PBMCs. The receptor comes from a man aged 25 to 40 in good health and CMV-seropositive. The CDR3 DNA sequence: TGTGCCAGCAGCTACAGGGGTTACGAGCAGTACTTC. As protein: CASSYRGYEQYF.